This record concerns one TCR beta chain sequence. Its antigen is still unknown. The data were obtained in a study of CD8 T cells in ankylosing spondylitis. Germline V gene data show CDR1 as MNHEY and CDR2 as SMNVEV (reference sequence). This CDR3 is built from 11 residues. The germline V and J ends were trimmed by 3 bases and 7 bases, with 5 bases remaining between them. Each CDR3 protein is one row after TCRdb ran MiXCR on the 5' RACE reads. The sample has 150,000 to 200,000 distinct CDR3 sequences, 13% seen once. Study results and limitations: Typical of ankylosing spondylitis blood, it appeared, was a TCR beta motif of several highly homologous variants. Disease-linked clones bore a CD8+ phenotype, appearing relatively rarely in peripheral blood.

Sample: blood, either unsorted or a sorted T cell fraction (not recorded which). This receptor was taken from a female donor with ankylosing spondylitis or in good health (not recorded which). This chain joins TRBV27 and TRBJ2-3; D call uncertain. The CDR3 sequence: CASSFRYTQYF. CDR3 DNA: TGTGCCAGCAGTTTTAGGTATACGCAGTATTTT.